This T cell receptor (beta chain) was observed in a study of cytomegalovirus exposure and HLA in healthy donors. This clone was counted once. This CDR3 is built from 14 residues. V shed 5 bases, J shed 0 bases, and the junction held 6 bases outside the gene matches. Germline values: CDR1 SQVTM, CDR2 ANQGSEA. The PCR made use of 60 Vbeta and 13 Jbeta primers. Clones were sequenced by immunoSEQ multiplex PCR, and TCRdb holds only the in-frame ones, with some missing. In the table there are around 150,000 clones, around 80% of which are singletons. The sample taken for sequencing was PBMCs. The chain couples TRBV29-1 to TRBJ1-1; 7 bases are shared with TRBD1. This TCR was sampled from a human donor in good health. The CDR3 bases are TGCAGCGTTAAAAGACAGGGCATGAACACTGAAGCTTTCTTT. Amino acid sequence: CSVKRQGMNTEAFF.